Listed here is a single TCR beta chain. Its antigen is currently unknown. These data are taken from a study of CXCR3-negative and CXCR3-positive naive CD8 T cells. Study-level findings and limits: More hydrophobic TRB CDR3s were found in CXCR3-positive naive cells than in CXCR3-negative naive cells.

By phenotype, naive CD8+ T cells were CD45RO-CCR7+CD27+CD95-. The CDR3 contains 16 residues. CDR1 and CDR2 from the germline V gene are LGHNA and YNFKEQ. The method, 5' RACE with UMI labels, was used to prepare the TRB cDNA libraries. With the 5' RACE reads reprocessed, TCRdb shows one record per CDR3 protein and no DNA. This sample carries tens of thousands of distinct CDR3 sequences, with approximately 1.5% going to the ten biggest clones. Sequencing was done on a sample of naive CXCR3- CD8+ T cells from blood. As to subset: CD45RO-CCR7+CD27+CD95- naive CD8+ T cells lacking CXCR3 (TNR3-). The source is a human donor in good health. Some clones in this sample may be carry-over from other donors' samples. The rearrangement uses TRBV4-2 and TRBJ2-7; absent DNA, TCRdb's TRBD2 call cannot be checked. CDR3 residues: CASSQELAGGSYEQYF.